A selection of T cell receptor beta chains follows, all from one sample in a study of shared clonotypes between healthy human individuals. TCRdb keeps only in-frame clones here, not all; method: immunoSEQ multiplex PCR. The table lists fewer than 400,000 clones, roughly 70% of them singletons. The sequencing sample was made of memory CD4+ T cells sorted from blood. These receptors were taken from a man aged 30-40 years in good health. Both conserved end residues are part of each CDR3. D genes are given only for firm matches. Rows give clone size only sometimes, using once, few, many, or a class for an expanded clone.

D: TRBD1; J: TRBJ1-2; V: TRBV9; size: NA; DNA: TGTGCCAGCAGCGCCCAGACAGGGGGCTATGGCTACACCTTC; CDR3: CASSAQTGGYGYTF
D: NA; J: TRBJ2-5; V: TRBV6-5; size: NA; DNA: TGTGCCAGCAGTTCAAATTCGAGGGGGAGCAAGACCCAGTACTTC; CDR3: CASSSNSRGSKTQYF
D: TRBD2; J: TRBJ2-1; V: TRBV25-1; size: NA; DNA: TGTGCCAGCAGTGAAGAGGGAGGGCAGCCAGGGCTCCTCTTC; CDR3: CASSEEGGQPGLLF
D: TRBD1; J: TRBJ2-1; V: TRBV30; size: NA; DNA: TGTGCCTGGATCTACGGGACAGGGCAGTTCTTC; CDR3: CAWIYGTGQFF
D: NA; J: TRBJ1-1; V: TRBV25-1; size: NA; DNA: TGTGCCAGCAGTGGAAGGACGGGCACTGAAGCTTTCTTT; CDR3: CASSGRTGTEAFF
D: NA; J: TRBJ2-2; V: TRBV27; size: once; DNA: TGTGCCAGCAGTTTACTGAACCCCAACACCGGGGAGCTGTTTTTT; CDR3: CASSLLNPNTGELFF
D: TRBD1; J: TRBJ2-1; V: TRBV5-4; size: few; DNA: TGTGCCAGCAGCTTGGACTGGCAGGGGGCCGGAAATGAGCAGTTCTTC; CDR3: CASSLDWQGAGNEQFF
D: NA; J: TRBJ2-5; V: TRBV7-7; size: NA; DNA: TGTGCTAGCAGCCGTTATGGGGGAGAGGAGACCCAGTACTTC; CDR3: CASSRYGGEETQYF
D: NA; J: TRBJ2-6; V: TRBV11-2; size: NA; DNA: TGTGCCAGCAGCTTTTCGGGGGCCAACGTCCTGACTTTC; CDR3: CASSFSGANVLTF
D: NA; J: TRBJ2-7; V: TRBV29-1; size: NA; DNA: TGCAGCGTCAGGTGGGTGACTGCACCCTACGAGCAGTACTTC; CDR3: CSVRWVTAPYEQYF
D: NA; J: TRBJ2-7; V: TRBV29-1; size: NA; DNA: TGCAGCGTTGAAGGGACAGATCCCTTC; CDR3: CSVEGTDPF
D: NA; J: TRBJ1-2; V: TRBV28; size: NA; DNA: TGTGCCAGCAGTTTCGGCGGGGCCGGCTATGGCTACACCTTC; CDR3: CASSFGGAGYGYTF
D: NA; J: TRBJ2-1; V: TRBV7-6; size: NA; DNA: TGTGCCAGCAGCTTATATCCGGCTTACCACAATGAGCAGTTCTTC; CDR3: CASSLYPAYHNEQFF
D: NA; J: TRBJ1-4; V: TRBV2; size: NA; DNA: TGTGCCAGCATGAGGTTAGGAAATGAAAAACTGTTTTTT; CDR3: CASMRLGNEKLFF
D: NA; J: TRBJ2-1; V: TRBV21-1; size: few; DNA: TGTGCCAGCAGCAGGGGGCCGGCAGCGGGAAACGTGGTAGATGAGCAGTTCTTC; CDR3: CASSRGPAAGNVVDEQFF
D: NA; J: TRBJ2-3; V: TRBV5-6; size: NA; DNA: TGTGCCAGCAGCCCCAGCGTCCCCACAGATACGCAGTATTTT; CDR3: CASSPSVPTDTQYF
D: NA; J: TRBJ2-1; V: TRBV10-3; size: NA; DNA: TGTGCCATCCTAAACCGGGGGAATGAGCAGTTCTTC; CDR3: CAILNRGNEQFF
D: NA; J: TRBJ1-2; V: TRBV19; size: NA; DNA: TGTGCCAGTCGAGGAGGGTTCTATGGCTACACCTTC; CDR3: CASRGGFYGYTF
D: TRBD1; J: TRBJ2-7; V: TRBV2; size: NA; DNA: TGTGCCAGCAGACAGGGGGCGCAATACGAGCAGTACTTC; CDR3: CASRQGAQYEQYF
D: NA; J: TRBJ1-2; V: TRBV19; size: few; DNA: TGTGCCAGTAGTATTTTGGGCAGAAGAAACTATGGCTACACCTTC; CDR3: CASSILGRRNYGYTF
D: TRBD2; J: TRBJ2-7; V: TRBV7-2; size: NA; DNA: TGTGCCAGCAGCATCCCGGGACTAGCGGGAGCGGTCCTGGACTTC; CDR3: CASSIPGLAGAVLDF
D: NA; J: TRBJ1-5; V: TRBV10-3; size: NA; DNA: TGTGCCATCAGTGAGTCGACTGGCCAGCCCCAGCATTTT; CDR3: CAISESTGQPQHF
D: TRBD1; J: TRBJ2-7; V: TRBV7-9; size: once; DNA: TGTGCCAGCAGCTCAACCCGACAGGGGTTCTACGAGCAGTACTTC; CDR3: CASSSTRQGFYEQYF